This T cell receptor (beta chain) was captured in a study of T-cell reconstitution after alpha-beta-depleted transplantation in children. Preparation of the TCRbeta library involved a method that used unique molecular identifiers. TCRdb re-analysed the PCR reads in MiXCR, keeping a single row per CDR3 protein. The table shows under 450,000 distinct CDR3 sequences, with 13% occurring only once. This CDR3 is built from 13 residues. Germline CDR1 and CDR2: SSHAT and FNYEAQ (reference sequence). Trimming took off 1 base at V and 7 bases at J, with 9 bases between the two ends. The sequenced sample was PBMCs, obtained from the stem cell graft. This clonotype was sampled from a human donor who donated a stem cell graft to a child with Fanconi anemia. The chain employs TRBV7-7 and TRBJ2-3; no firm D call. DNA of the CDR3: TGTGCCAGCAGCTTAGGTTACGCAAATACGCAGTATTTT. This translates into CASSLGYANTQYF. Looking up the rest from reference TRBV7-7 and TRBJ2-3 gives the full variable domain: GAGVSQSPRYKVTKRGQDVTLRCDPISSHATLYWYQQALGQGPEFLTYFNYEAQPDKSGLPSDRFSAERPEGSISTLTIQRTEQRDSAMYRCASSLGYANTQYFGPGTRLTVL.